This T cell receptor (beta chain) was found in a study of T-cell reconstitution after alpha-beta-depleted transplantation in children. The TCRbeta library was prepared with unique molecular identifiers. MiXCR, applied by TCRdb to the PCR reads, yields one record per CDR3 protein. The data contain around 410,000 distinct CDR3 sequences, approximately 11% of them singletons. This sequence was found in a human donor who donated a stem cell graft to a child with acute myeloid leukemia. The sample was PBMCs from the stem cell graft donor, taken from the stem cell graft.

The CDR3 DNA reads TGCAGCGTGCTCGCATCGGTTGGCATGCAAGAGACCCAGTACTTC. Translation: CSVLASVGMQETQYF. The chain joins TRBV29-1 to TRBJ2-5; D ambiguous. Trimming took 6 bases from V and 2 from J, leaving 19 bases between them. This CDR3 is 15 amino acids long. The germline V gene has CDR1 SQVTM and CDR2 ANQGSEA. Full variable domain (remainder filled in from reference TRBV29-1 and TRBJ2-5): SAVISQKPSRDICQRGTSLTIQCQVDSQVTMMFWYRQQPGQSLTLIATANQGSEATYESGFVIDKFPISRPNLTFSTLTVSNMSPEDSSIYLCSVLASVGMQETQYFGPGTRLLVL.